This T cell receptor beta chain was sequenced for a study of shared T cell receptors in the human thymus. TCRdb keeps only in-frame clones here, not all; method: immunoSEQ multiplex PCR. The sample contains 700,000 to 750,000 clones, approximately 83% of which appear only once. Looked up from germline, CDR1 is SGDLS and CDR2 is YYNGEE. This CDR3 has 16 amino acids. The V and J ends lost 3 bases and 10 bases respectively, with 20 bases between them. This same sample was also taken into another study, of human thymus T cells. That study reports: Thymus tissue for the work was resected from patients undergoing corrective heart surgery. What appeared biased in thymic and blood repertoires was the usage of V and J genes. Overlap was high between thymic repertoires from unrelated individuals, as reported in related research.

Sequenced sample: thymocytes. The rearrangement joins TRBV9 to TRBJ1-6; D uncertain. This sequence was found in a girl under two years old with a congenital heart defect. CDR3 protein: CASSANPHIPGSPLHF. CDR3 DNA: TGTGCCAGCAGCGCGAATCCTCATATCCCGGGGTCACCCCTCCACTTT.